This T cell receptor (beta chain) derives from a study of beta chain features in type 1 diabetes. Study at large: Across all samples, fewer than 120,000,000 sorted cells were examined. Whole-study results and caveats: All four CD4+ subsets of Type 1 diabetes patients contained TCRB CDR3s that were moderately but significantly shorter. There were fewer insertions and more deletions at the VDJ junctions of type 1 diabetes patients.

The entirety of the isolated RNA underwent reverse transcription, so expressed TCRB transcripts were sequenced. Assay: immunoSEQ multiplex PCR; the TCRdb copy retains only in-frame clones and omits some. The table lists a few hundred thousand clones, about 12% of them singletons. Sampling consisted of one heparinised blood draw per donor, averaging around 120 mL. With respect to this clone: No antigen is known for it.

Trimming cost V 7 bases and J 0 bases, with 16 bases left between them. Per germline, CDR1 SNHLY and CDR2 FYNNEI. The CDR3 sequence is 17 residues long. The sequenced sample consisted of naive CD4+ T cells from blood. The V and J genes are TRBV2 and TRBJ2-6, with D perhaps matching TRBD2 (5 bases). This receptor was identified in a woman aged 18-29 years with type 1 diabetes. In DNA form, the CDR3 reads TGTGCCAGCATCCGTGAGCGGCGGAACTCTGGGGCCAACGTCCTGACTTTC. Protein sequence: CASIRERRNSGANVLTF.